Shown below are 25 T cell receptor beta chains from a single sample sequenced in a study of blood T cell repertoires in COVID-19. Assay used: immunoSEQ multiplex PCR; TCRdb lists only in-frame clones, some missing. This table has a few hundred thousand clones, around 91% appearing once. The specimen was peripheral blood. The receptors were sampled from a woman in her sixties or seventies with acute or convalescent COVID-19.

This chain uses TRBV29-1 with TRBJ1-2; 9 bases line up with TRBD1. V shed 5 bases and J 8 bases; nucleotides not matched to a gene: 9. This CDR3 has 13 amino acids. The germline CDR1 and CDR2 sequences are SQVTM and ANQGSEA. The CDR3 coding sequence is TGCAGCGTTCTCCCGGGACAGGGTTCCGGCTACACCTTC. Translation: CSVLPGQGSGYTF.

V is TRBV11-2 and J is TRBJ2-2; weak D call: TRBD2 (6 bases). The V gene's germline CDR1 is SGHAT and CDR2 FQNNGV. Trimming took 3 bases from V and 0 from J, leaving 8 bases between them. The CDR3 runs to 15 residues. For the CDR3, the DNA is TGTGCCAGCAGCTTCCTAGCGTCGAACACCGGGGAGCTGTTTTTT. It yields the protein CASSFLASNTGELFF.

The rearrangement joins TRBV18 to TRBJ2-7; the D is unclear. Germline-derived CDR1 and CDR2 are KGHSH and LQKENI. V was clipped by 1 base and J by 3 bases, with 10 bases between them. The CDR3 has 14 amino acids. The CDR3 nucleotides are TGTGCCAGCTCACCACAAAACACCTTCTACGAGCAGTACTTC. It translates to CASSPQNTFYEQYF.

This chain connects TRBV2 to TRBJ2-7, with TRBD1 matching over 9 bases. Germline trimming cut 6 bases from V and 4 bases from J; bases unmatched to any gene: 19. The CDR3 spans 18 residues. Germline CDR1 is SNHLY and CDR2 is FYNNEI. CDR3 in DNA: TGTGCCAGCAGCGTAATTATCTCTTTTGGACAGGGGACATACGAGCAGTACTTC. It yields the protein CASSVIISFGQGTYEQYF.

V usage is TRBV15 and J usage is TRBJ1-1; maybe TRBD1 (6 bases). V was clipped by 7 bases and J by 5 bases, with 14 bases between them. This CDR3 contains 13 residues. Germline V gene data show CDR1 as LNHNV and CDR2 as YYDKDF (reference sequence). The CDR3 nucleotides are TGTGCCACCACAGAACGGGGGGCGACTGAAGCTTTCTTT. Encoded protein: CATTERGATEAFF.

This sequence joins TRBV19 and TRBJ1-2; 10 positions match TRBD1. Germline CDR1 LNHDA, CDR2 SQIVND (reference sequence). Trimming took 3 bases from V and 3 from J; bases not matched to a gene: 4. This CDR3 is built from 15 residues. The CDR3 bases are TGTGCCAGTAGTATCGCGACAGGGGGCCACTATGGCTACACCTTC. It codes for CASSIATGGHYGYTF.

There are a few counts of this clone. The CDR3 nucleotides are TGTGCCACCGGTTCGTCCGGGACACAACAAGAGACCCAGTACTTC. As protein: CATGSSGTQQETQYF. The genes are TRBV6-4 and TRBJ2-5; TRBD1 is a possible D gene (6 bases). This CDR3 is built from 15 residues. V was shortened by 10 bases and J by 2 bases, with 20 bases between the two germline ends. Germline CDR1 reads MRHNA; CDR2 reads SNTAGT.

This clone showed up just a few times. The chain has TRBV18 and TRBJ2-1; 11 bases are a match to TRBD2. V was clipped by 4 bases and J by 8 bases; unmatched bases: 10. Germline CDR1 KGHSH, CDR2 LQKENI. There are 16 residues in the CDR3. For the CDR3, the DNA is TGTGCCAGCTCACTCCCTTCGACTAGCGGGAAGCATGAGCAGTTCTTC. Its protein is CASSLPSTSGKHEQFF. The whole variable domain, filled in from reference TRBV18 and TRBJ2-1, reads NAGVMQNPRHLVRRRGQEARLRCSPMKGHSHVYWYRQLPEEGLKFMVYLQKENIIDESGMPKERFSAEFPKEGPSILRIQQVVRGDSAAYFCASSLPSTSGKHEQFFGPGTRLTVL.

The genes are TRBV7-6 and TRBJ2-3; TRBD2 matches at 13 bases. Trimming removed 5 bases from V and 0 bases from J; junction bases left unmatched: 11. Germline CDR1 and CDR2: SGHVS and FNYEAQ. There are 19 residues in the CDR3. CDR3 region: CASSPSRLAGGSSTDTQYF. The CDR3 region has the DNA TGTGCCAGCAGCCCTTCAAGACTAGCGGGGGGATCTAGCACAGATACGCAGTATTTT.

The V gene is TRBV14, the J gene TRBJ2-7; D not resolved. The CDR3 covers 15 residues. V gave up 1 base and J gave up 0 bases, with 10 bases separating them. The germline CDR1 and CDR2 sequences are SGHDN and FVKESK. CDR3 amino acids: CASSQGNSYSYEQYF. The CDR3 nucleotides are TGTGCCAGCAGCCAAGGAAACAGCTACTCCTACGAGCAGTACTTC.

Here the CDR3 reads CASSRPGTNLGAEQYF. Written as DNA, the CDR3 is TGTGCCAGCAGCCGCCCCGGGACTAACCTCGGAGCCGAGCAGTACTTC. The chain joins TRBV14 to TRBJ2-7; TRBD2 matches at 7 bases. Germline V gene lookup returns CDR1 SGHDN and CDR2 FVKESK. This CDR3 is built from 16 residues. V shed 4 bases and J 6 bases; nucleotides not matched to a gene: 15.

This clone was counted a few times. The chain combines TRBV18 with TRBJ1-6; TRBD1 might be the D (5 bases). This CDR3 contains 15 residues. Germline CDR1 is KGHSH and CDR2 is LQKENI. V was pared by 3 bases and J by 9 bases, with 15 bases between. CDR3 coding DNA: TGTGCCAGCTCACCCTTGGCTCCCGGGGGTTCACCCCTCCACTTT. This codes for CASSPLAPGGSPLHF.

The chain employs TRBV5-5 and TRBJ1-2; the D is unclear. Trimming pared 2 bases from V and 5 bases from J, leaving 7 bases between. Looked up from germline, CDR1 is SGHKS and CDR2 is YYEKEE (reference sequence). CDR3 length equals 12 residues. The DNA for the CDR3 is TGTGCCAGCAGCTTTGAGGAGTATGGCTACACCTTC. Translating it yields CASSFEEYGYTF.

The chain recombines TRBV7-3 with TRBJ1-5; D remains ambiguous. The V end lost 5 bases, the J end lost 4 bases, and 9 bases lay between the germline ends. The germline V gene encodes CDR1 SGHTA and CDR2 FQGTGA. The length of the CDR3 is 13 residues. As DNA, the CDR3 is TGTGCCAGCAGCCGCGGGCCTAATCAGCCCCAGCATTTT. Translating gives CASSRGPNQPQHF.

This chain uses TRBV28 with TRBJ2-2; 12 positions agree with TRBD1. This CDR3 region has 16 residues. Germline CDR1 MDHEN, CDR2 SYDVKM. V lost 6 bases, J lost 5 bases, and 7 bases stayed unmatched. CDR3 region: CASRTGTGGFTGELFF. The CDR3 DNA is TGTGCCAGCAGAACCGGGACAGGGGGCTTTACCGGGGAGCTGTTTTTT.

This chain joins TRBV10-3 and TRBJ2-7; 13 bases are shared with TRBD2. Germline loops: CDR1 ENHRY, CDR2 SYGVKD. The CDR3 contains 15 residues. J lost 3 bases, V lost 6 bases, and 5 bases had no gene match. The CDR3 DNA is TGTGCCATCAGGCGCGGACTAGCGGGGGACTACGAGCAGTACTTC. This gives the protein CAIRRGLAGDYEQYF.

The gene calls are TRBV3-1 (or the pseudogene TRBV3-2) and TRBJ1-1; the match to TRBD1 covers 8 bases. Per germline, CDR1 LGHDT and CDR2 YNNKEL (reference sequence). The ends lost 6 bases at V and 4 bases at J; junction bases unmatched: 7. The CDR3 is made up of 14 amino acids. The CDR3 protein is CASRPGGLGTEAFF. The CDR3, as DNA: TGTGCCAGCAGGCCAGGGGGCTTGGGCACTGAAGCTTTCTTT.

This chain joins TRBV11-2 and TRBJ1-2, with 7 bases lining up with TRBD1. Germline CDR1 and CDR2: SGHAT and FQNNGV. V dropped 0 bases and J dropped 8; count of bases not matched to a gene: 15. CDR3 length: 17 residues. Here the CDR3 reads CASSLETWDSGLSGYTF. The CDR3 DNA follows: TGTGCCAGCAGCTTAGAGACTTGGGACAGCGGTCTAAGCGGCTACACCTTC.

This chain's CDR3 is CASSAGLLSYEQYF. CDR3 nucleotides: TGTGCCAGCAGCGCCGGACTGCTATCCTACGAGCAGTACTTC. The chain couples TRBV5-6 to TRBJ2-7; TRBD2 might be the D (5 bases). This CDR3 comprises 14 residues. Germline V gene lookup returns CDR1 SGHDT and CDR2 YYEEEE. V lost 4 bases, J lost 1 base, and 12 bases lay in between. The full variable domain, in which reference TRBV5-6 and TRBJ2-7 provide the parts outside the CDR3, is DAGVTQSPTHLIKTRGQQVTLRCSPKSGHDTVSWYQQALGQGPQFIFQYYEEEERQRGNFPDRFSGHQFPNYSSELNVNALLLGDSALYLCASSAGLLSYEQYFGPGTRLTVT.

The chain carries TRBV28 and TRBJ2-3; TRBD2 matches at 8 bases. CDR1 and CDR2 from the germline V gene are MDHEN and SYDVKM. V dropped 10 bases and J dropped 1; count of bases not matched to a gene: 10. The CDR3 extends over 15 amino acids. The CDR3 region has the DNA TGTGCCACCGACGACGGGCGGGAGGGCACAGATACGCAGTATTTT. Translated: CATDDGREGTDTQYF.

The chain couples TRBV20-1 to TRBJ2-7; D not certain. The CDR3 length is 11 residues. Germline-derived CDR1 and CDR2 are DFQATT and SNEGSKA (reference sequence). V gave up 3 bases and J gave up 7 bases, with 10 bases separating them. CDR3 sequence reads: CSASGPREQYF. CDR3 in DNA: TGCAGTGCTAGCGGCCCCAGGGAGCAGTACTTC.

The gene calls are TRBV6-5 and TRBJ1-1, with D tentatively TRBD1 (5 bases). The CDR3 runs to 11 residues. V lost 4 bases and J 10 bases, leaving 10 bases between the germline ends. The germline V gene has CDR1 MNHEY and CDR2 SVGAGI. The CDR3 reads CASSFGGLAFF. CDR3 nucleotides: TGTGCCAGCAGTTTCGGGGGTTTAGCTTTCTTT.

The chain recombines TRBV28 with TRBJ2-7; 8 nucleotides agree with TRBD1. The germline V gene has CDR1 MDHEN and CDR2 SYDVKM. V shed 6 bases and J 2 bases; nucleotides not matched to a gene: 6. The CDR3 is 14 residues long. The CDR3 reads CASSAGQGTYEQYF. As DNA, the CDR3 is TGTGCCAGCAGCGCCGGACAGGGTACCTACGAGCAGTACTTC. Full variable domain (rest looked up from reference TRBV28 and TRBJ2-7): DVKVTQSSRYLVKRTGEKVFLECVQDMDHENMFWYRQDPGLGLRLIYFSYDVKMKEKGDIPEGYSVSREKKERFSLILESASTNQTSMYLCASSAGQGTYEQYFGPGTRLTVT.

The chain links TRBV3-1 (or the pseudogene TRBV3-2) to TRBJ1-5; tentatively, D is TRBD1 (6 bases). CDR3 size: 14 residues. V lost 1 base and J lost 7, with 11 bases in between. Germline-derived CDR1 and CDR2 are LGHDT and YNNKEL (reference sequence). The CDR3 DNA reads TGTGCCAGCAGCCAAGTGGGGGCCGGGCAGCCCCAGCATTTT. Translated: CASSQVGAGQPQHF.

V gene TRBV4-1 combines with J gene TRBJ1-6, with unresolved D. Trimming shortened V by 2 bases and J by 5 bases, and 4 bases separated the two germline ends. Germline CDR1 reads MGHRA; CDR2 reads YSYEKL. The CDR3 spans 13 residues. The CDR3 coding sequence is TGCGCCAGCAGCCAACCTCATAATTCACCCCTCCACTTT. This translates into CASSQPHNSPLHF.